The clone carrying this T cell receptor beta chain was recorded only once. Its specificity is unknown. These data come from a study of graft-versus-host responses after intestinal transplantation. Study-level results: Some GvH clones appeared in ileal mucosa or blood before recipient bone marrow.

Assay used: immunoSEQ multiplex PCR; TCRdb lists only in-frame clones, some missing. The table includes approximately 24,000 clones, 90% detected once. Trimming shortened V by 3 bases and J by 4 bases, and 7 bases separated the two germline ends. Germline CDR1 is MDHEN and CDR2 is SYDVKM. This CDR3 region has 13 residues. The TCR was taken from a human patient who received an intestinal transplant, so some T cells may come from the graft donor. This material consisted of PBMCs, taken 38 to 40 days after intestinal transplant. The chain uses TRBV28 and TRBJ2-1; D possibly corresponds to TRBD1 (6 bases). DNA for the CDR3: TGTGCCAGCAGTTTGGGGGCTTACAATGAGCAGTTCTTC. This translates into CASSLGAYNEQFF.